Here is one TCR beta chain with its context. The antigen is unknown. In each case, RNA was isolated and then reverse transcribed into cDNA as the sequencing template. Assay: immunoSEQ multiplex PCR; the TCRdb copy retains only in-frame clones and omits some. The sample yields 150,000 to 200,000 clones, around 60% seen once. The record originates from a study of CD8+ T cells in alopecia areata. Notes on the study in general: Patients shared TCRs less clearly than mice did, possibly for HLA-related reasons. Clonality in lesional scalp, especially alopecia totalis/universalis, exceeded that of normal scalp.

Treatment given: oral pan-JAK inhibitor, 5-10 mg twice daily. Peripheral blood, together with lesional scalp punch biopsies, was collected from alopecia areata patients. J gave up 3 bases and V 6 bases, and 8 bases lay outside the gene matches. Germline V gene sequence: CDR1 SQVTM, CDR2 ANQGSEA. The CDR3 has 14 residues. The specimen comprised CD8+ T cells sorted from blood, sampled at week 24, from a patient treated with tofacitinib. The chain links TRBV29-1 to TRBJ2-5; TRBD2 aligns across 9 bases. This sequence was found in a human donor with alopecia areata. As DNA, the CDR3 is TGCAGCGTGGATGAGGGACTAGCAGAAGAGACCCAGTACTTC. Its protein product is CSVDEGLAEETQYF.